This TCR beta chain appears in the sequencing data of a study of OX40 agonist ivuxolimab in advanced cancers. Whole-study findings and limits: The mean number of expanded clones was higher in CD8+ T cells than in CD4+.

CDR1 and CDR2 (germline): SGHNT, YYREEE (reference sequence). This CDR3 has 14 residues. V was trimmed by 0 bases and J by 7 bases, leaving 14 bases between them. This clone was detected only once. Its target is not known. Sequencing used immunoSEQ multiplex PCR; TCRdb keeps in-frame clones, though not all of them. This sample has roughly 100,000 clones, with roughly 84% found just once. Material: CD4+ or CD8+ T cells sorted from blood, obtained in a trial of the OX40 agonist ivuxolimab. V gene TRBV5-4 combines with J gene TRBJ2-7; D might be TRBD2 (6 bases). This receptor was taken from an adult with an advanced solid tumor such as melanoma, head and neck, liver or kidney cancer. The CDR3 reads CASSLVGTGGEQYF. The CDR3 coding sequence is TGTGCCAGCAGCTTGGTAGGGACCGGGGGAGAGCAGTACTTC.